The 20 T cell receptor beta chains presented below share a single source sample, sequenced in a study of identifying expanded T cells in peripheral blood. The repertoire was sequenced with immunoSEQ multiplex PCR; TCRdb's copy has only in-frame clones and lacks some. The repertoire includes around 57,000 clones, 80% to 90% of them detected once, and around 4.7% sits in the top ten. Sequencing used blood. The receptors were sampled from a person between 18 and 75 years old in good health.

The CDR3 DNA reads TGTGCCAGCAGTGAACTAGCGGGAGACTACAATGAGCAGTTCTTC. It translates to CASSELAGDYNEQFF. This chain links TRBV6-1 with TRBJ2-1, with 10 bases aligning to TRBD2. Germline-derived CDR1 and CDR2 are MNHNS and SASEGT. The junction had 1 base not matched to a gene; V was cut back by 2 bases and J by 3 bases. CDR3 size: 15 residues.

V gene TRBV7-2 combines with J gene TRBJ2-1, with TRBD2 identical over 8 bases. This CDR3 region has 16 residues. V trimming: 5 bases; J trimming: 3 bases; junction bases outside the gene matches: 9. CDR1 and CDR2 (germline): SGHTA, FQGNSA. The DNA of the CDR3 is TGTGCCAGCAGCCAATCAGCGGGAGTTGGCTACAATGAGCAGTTCTTC. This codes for CASSQSAGVGYNEQFF.

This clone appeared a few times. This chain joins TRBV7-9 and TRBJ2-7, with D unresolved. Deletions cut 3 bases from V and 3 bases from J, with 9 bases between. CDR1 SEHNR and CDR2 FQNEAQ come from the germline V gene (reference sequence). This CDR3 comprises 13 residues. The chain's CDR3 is CASSLQSDYEQYF. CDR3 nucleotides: TGTGCCAGCAGCTTGCAGTCCGACTACGAGCAGTACTTC. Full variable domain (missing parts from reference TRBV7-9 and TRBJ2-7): DTGVSQNPRHKITKRGQNVTFRCDPISEHNRLYWYRQTLGQGPEFLTYFQNEAQLEKSRLLSDRFSAERPKGSFSTLEIQRTEQGDSAMYLCASSLQSDYEQYFGPGTRLTVT.

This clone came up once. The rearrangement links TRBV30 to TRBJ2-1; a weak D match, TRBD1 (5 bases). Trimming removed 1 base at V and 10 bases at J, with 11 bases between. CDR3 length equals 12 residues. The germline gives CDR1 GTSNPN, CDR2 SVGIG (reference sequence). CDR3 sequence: CAWSEGAREQFF. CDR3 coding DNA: TGTGCCTGGAGTGAAGGGGCTCGGGAGCAGTTCTTC.

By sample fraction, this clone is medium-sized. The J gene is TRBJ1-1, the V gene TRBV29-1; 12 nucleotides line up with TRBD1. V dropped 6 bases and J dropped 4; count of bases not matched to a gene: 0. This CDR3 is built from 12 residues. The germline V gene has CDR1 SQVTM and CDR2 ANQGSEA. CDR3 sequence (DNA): TGCAGCGTGGGACAGGGGGCCACTGAAGCTTTCTTT. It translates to CSVGQGATEAFF.

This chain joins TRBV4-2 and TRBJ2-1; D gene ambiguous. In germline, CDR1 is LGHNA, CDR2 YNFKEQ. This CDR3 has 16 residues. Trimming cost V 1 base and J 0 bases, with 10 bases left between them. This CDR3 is CASSQVGSSSYNEQFF. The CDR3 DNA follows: TGTGCCAGCAGCCAAGTTGGGTCGAGCTCCTACAATGAGCAGTTCTTC.

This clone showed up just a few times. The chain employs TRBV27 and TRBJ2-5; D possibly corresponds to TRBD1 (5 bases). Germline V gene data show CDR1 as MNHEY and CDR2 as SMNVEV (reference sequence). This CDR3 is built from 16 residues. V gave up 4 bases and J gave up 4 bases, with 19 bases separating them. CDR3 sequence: CASSSRQGAWRETQYF. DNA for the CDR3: TGTGCCAGCAGTTCTAGGCAGGGTGCCTGGCGAGAGACCCAGTACTTC.

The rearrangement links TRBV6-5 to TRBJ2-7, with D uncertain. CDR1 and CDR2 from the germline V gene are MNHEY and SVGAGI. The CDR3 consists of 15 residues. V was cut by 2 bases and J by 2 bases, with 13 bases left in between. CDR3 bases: TGTGCCAGCAGTTACCGTTTAGGCTGGGCCTACGAGCAGTACTTC. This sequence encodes CASSYRLGWAYEQYF.

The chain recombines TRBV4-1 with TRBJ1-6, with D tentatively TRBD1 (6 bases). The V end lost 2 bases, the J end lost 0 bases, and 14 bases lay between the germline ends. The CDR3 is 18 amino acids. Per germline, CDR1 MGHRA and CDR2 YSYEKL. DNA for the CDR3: TGCGCCAGCAGCCAAAGGGGGACTCCGAGCTCCTATAATTCACCCCTCCACTTT. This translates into CASSQRGTPSSYNSPLHF.

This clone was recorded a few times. The CDR3 DNA sequence: TGTGCCAGCGCAATCGGACAGGGGTATGGCTACACCTTC. This translates into CASAIGQGYGYTF. This chain uses TRBV2 with TRBJ1-2; TRBD1 matches at 9 bases. With V trimmed by 8 bases and J by 5 bases, 6 bases remained unmatched. The CDR3 is 13 residues long. CDR1 SNHLY and CDR2 FYNNEI come from the germline V gene. Full variable domain (missing parts from reference TRBV2 and TRBJ1-2): EPEVTQTPSHQVTQMGQEVILRCVPISNHLYFYWYRQILGQKVEFLVSFYNNEISEKSEIFDDQFSVERPDGSNFTLKIRSTKLEDSAMYFCASAIGQGYGYTFGSGTRLTVV.

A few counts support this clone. CDR3 nucleotide sequence: TGTGCCAGCAGCTCACGGGACAGCTCGAACTATGGCTACACCTTC. The encoded protein is CASSSRDSSNYGYTF. V usage is TRBV7-9 and J usage is TRBJ1-2; 7 nucleotides line up with TRBD1. Germline values: CDR1 SEHNR, CDR2 FQNEAQ (reference sequence). There are 15 residues in the CDR3. J was trimmed by 2 bases and V by 4 bases; bases with no gene match: 7.

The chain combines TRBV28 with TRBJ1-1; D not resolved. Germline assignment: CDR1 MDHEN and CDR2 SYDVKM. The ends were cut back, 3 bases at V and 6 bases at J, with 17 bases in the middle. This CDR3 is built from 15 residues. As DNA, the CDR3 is TGTGCCAGCAGTTTTCAGGCCCAGCGGGAGTCTGAAGCTTTCTTT. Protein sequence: CASSFQAQRESEAFF. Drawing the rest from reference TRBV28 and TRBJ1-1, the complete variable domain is DVKVTQSSRYLVKRTGEKVFLECVQDMDHENMFWYRQDPGLGLRLIYFSYDVKMKEKGDIPEGYSVSREKKERFSLILESASTNQTSMYLCASSFQAQRESEAFFGQGTRLTVV.

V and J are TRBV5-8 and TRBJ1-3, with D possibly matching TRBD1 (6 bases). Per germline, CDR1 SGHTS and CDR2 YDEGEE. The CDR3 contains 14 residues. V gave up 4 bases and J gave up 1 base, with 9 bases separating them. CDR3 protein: CASSLQGSGNTIYF. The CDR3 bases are TGTGCCAGCAGCCTACAGGGTTCTGGAAACACCATATATTTT.

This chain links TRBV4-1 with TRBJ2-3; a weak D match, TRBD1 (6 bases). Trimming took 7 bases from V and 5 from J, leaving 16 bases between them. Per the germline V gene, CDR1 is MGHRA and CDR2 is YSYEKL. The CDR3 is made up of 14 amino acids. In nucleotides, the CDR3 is TGCGCCAGCAAGCAGTCCCAGGGGAAAGATACGCAGTATTTT. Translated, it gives CASKQSQGKDTQYF.

The CDR3 sequence: CASSLGSGSINEQFF. The CDR3 DNA is TGCGCCAGCAGCTTGGGTAGCGGGAGTATCAATGAGCAGTTCTTC. J is TRBJ2-1 and V is TRBV5-1, with TRBD2 matching over 9 bases. J was trimmed by 6 bases and V by 0 bases; bases with no gene match: 4. CDR1 is SGHRS, CDR2 YFSETQ, per germline. This CDR3 is built from 15 residues.

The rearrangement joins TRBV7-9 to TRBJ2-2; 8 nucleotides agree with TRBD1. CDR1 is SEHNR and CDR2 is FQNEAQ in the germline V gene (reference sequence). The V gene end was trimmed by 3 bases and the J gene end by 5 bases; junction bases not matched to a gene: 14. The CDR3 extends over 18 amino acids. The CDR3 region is CASSFAALQGAGTGELFF. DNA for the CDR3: TGTGCCAGCAGCTTCGCCGCCCTCCAGGGGGCTGGGACCGGGGAGCTGTTTTTT.

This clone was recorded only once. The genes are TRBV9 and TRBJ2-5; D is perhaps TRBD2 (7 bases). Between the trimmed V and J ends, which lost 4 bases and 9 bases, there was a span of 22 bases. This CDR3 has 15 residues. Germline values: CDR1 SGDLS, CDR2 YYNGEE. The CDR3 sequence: CASSPSDWGGPPQYF. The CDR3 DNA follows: TGTGCCAGCAGCCCATCGGACTGGGGGGGCCCGCCCCAGTACTTC.

CDR3 loop: CASSYTPGVGYTF. Here the CDR3 DNA reads TGTGCCAGCAGTTACACCCCGGGCGTCGGCTACACCTTC. This rearrangement joins TRBV6-6 to TRBJ1-2, with D uncertain. The V and J ends lost 2 bases and 8 bases respectively, with 12 bases between them. The CDR3 loop spans 13 amino acids. Germline loops: CDR1 MNHNY, CDR2 SVGAGI (reference sequence).

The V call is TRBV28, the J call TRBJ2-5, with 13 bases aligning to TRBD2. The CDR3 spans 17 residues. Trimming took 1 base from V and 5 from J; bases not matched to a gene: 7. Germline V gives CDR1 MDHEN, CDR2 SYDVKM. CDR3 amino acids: CASSLLTSGGIGETQYF. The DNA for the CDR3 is TGTGCCAGCAGTTTATTGACTAGCGGGGGGATTGGGGAGACCCAGTACTTC.

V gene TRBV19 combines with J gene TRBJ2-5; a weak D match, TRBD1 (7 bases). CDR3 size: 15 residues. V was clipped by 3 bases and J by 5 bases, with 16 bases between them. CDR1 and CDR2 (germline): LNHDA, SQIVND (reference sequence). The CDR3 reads CASSMEGAAGETQYF. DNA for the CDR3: TGTGCCAGTAGTATGGAGGGGGCGGCGGGTGAGACCCAGTACTTC.